This is a list of T cell receptor beta chains from one sample in a study of cytomegalovirus exposure and HLA in healthy donors. Libraries were prepared by immunoSEQ multiplex PCR; TCRdb keeps only in-frame clonotypes and omits some of them. The sample has roughly 130,000 clones, more than 60% seen once; the top ten hold approximately 1.7%. The material sequenced was PBMCs. These receptors originate from a male donor in good health and CMV-seronegative. Each CDR3 is given with its conserved first and last residue. D genes are given only for firm matches. Clone size appears in some rows only: once, few, many, or a class for an expanded clone.

v_call	clone_size	d_call	j_call	cdr3_nt	cdr3_aa
TRBV7-2	few	TRBD2	TRBJ2-7	TGTGCCAGCAGCTTACCGACCTATCAGCTAGCGGAGAACTACGAGCAGTACTTC	CASSLPTYQLAENYEQYF
TRBV7-8	-	TRBD1	TRBJ1-4	TGTGCCAGCAGCTCGATGACAGGGGTGGAAAAACTGTTTTTT	CASSSMTGVEKLFF
TRBV5-4	-	-	TRBJ2-5	TGTGCCAGCAGCCCAGCGGGCGGACCGAGGTCCCAGTACTTC	CASSPAGGPRSQYF
TRBV12-5	once	TRBD1	TRBJ2-7	TGTGCTAGTGGTTTGGTACCCGACAGGGGCGAGCAGTACTTC	CASGLVPDRGEQYF
TRBV4-2	-	-	TRBJ2-2	TGTGCCAGCAGCCAAGAACAAAGTGCCGGGGAGCTGTTTTTT	CASSQEQSAGELFF
TRBV7-9	-	-	TRBJ2-7	TGTGCCAGCAGCAACCACCAGGAGCAGTACTTC	CASSNHQEQYF
TRBV7-8	-	-	TRBJ1-1	TGTGCCAGCAGCGCGAACCCTCAGGCGAACACTGAAGCTTTCTTT	CASSANPQANTEAFF
TRBV2	-	-	TRBJ2-3	TGTGCCAGCAGTACAACGACGGGGGCAGATACGCAGTATTTT	CASSTTTGADTQYF
TRBV18	-	TRBD1	TRBJ2-3	TGTGCCAGCTCACCCCCGGGACAGGGGGAAGATACGCAGTATTTT	CASSPPGQGEDTQYF
TRBV28	few	-	TRBJ1-6	TGTGCCAGCAGTACTCCTGGGGCGAGGAATTCACCCCTCCACTTT	CASSTPGARNSPLHF
TRBV15	-	TRBD2	TRBJ2-5	TGTGCCACCAGCAGAGATCTGCTGAGCGGGGTCGAACAAGAGACCCAGTACTTC	CATSRDLLSGVEQETQYF
TRBV6-5	few	-	TRBJ1-6	TGTGCCAGCAGTCAGACAGGACGGGGGGATTCACCCCTCCACTTT	CASSQTGRGDSPLHF
TRBV10-3	-	-	TRBJ2-7	TGTGCCATCAGTGAGTCGAAGGGCAGGGGCCTCCCCTCAAGACCTACCCTCGAGCAGTACTTC	CAISESKGRGLPSRPTLEQYF
TRBV11-2	-	-	TRBJ2-7	TGTGCCAGCAGCCTCGACGAGGGGGCCTACGAGCAGTACTTC	CASSLDEGAYEQYF
TRBV7-2	-	TRBD1	TRBJ2-7	TGTGCCAGCAGGGACAGGGCTTCCTACGAGCAGTACTTC	CASRDRASYEQYF
TRBV5-1	-	TRBD2	TRBJ2-7	TGCGCCAGCAGCATCCAGACTAGCGGGGACGAGCAGTACTTC	CASSIQTSGDEQYF
TRBV28	few	TRBD1	TRBJ2-7	TGTGCCAGCAGCCTGCCGGGACAGGGTTGGCCGTACTTC	CASSLPGQGWPYF
TRBV4-2	few	-	TRBJ1-5	TGTGCCAGCAGTACTACAGGGAGCAATCAGCCCCAGCATTTT	CASSTTGSNQPQHF
TRBV5-4	-	TRBD1	TRBJ1-5	TGTGCCAGCAGCTTACAGGGGGGCAATCAGCCCCAGCATTTT	CASSLQGGNQPQHF
TRBV5-1	-	-	TRBJ2-5	TGCGCCAGCAGCTTGAGTAGCGGACAAGAGACCCAGTACTTC	CASSLSSGQETQYF
TRBV10-3	once	-	TRBJ2-7	TGTGCCATCAGTGATGAGTTCTCCTCCTACGAGCAGTACTTC	CAISDEFSSYEQYF
TRBV6-6	once	-	TRBJ1-5	TGTGCCAGCAGTTACTCAACGGATCAGCCCCAGCATTTT	CASSYSTDQPQHF
TRBV10-2	few	-	TRBJ1-5	TGCGCCACACACGGGTATAGCAATCAGCCCCAGCATTTT	CATHGYSNQPQHF
TRBV27	-	TRBD1	TRBJ1-1	TGTGCCAGCAGTTCAGGACAGGGAGACATAAACACTGAAGCTTTCTTT	CASSSGQGDINTEAFF
TRBV28	-	-	TRBJ1-5	TGTGCCAGCATGGGACAACTCAATCAGCCCCAGCATTTT	CASMGQLNQPQHF
TRBV4-1	few	-	TRBJ1-1	TGCGCCAGCAGCCAAGGGCAGTTGAACACTGAAGCTTTCTTT	CASSQGQLNTEAFF
TRBV30	-	TRBD1	TRBJ1-4	TGTGCCTGGAGACCCGGTGGTACAGGGGCAAGAGAAAAACTGTTTTTT	CAWRPGGTGAREKLFF
TRBV30	-	TRBD1	TRBJ2-7	TGTGCCTGGGGCTGGGGACAGGGACTCTACGAGCAGTACTTC	CAWGWGQGLYEQYF
TRBV5-6	-	-	TRBJ1-2	TGTGCCAGCAGCCAATCGGTCCCAACCCCCTATGGCTACACCTTC	CASSQSVPTPYGYTF
TRBV6-1	few	TRBD2	TRBJ2-5	TGTGCCAGCAGTGGTCAAGGACTAGCGGAGCCACAAGAGACCCAGTACTTC	CASSGQGLAEPQETQYF
TRBV6-5	-	-	TRBJ2-2	TGTGCCAGCAGTTACAGGGGAACCGGGGAGCTGTTTTTT	CASSYRGTGELFF
TRBV7-2	-	TRBD1	TRBJ1-2	TGTGCCAGCAGCTTAGGGCCAGGGGGCGATGGCTACACCTTC	CASSLGPGGDGYTF
TRBV19	-	-	TRBJ2-1	TGTGCCAGTAGTATAGAGGAAGGGGAAATCTACAATGAGCAGTTCTTC	CASSIEEGEIYNEQFF
TRBV7-2	few	-	TRBJ2-5	TGTGCCAGCAGCCGGCAGGGGCAGGGAGAGACCCAGTACTTC	CASSRQGQGETQYF
TRBV28	once	-	TRBJ2-7	TGTGCCAGCAGAGTTCCCGGGTACGAGCAGTACTTC	CASRVPGYEQYF
TRBV29-1	-	TRBD1	TRBJ1-1	TGCAGCGTGATTTCAGGGGGTGCATCTGAAGCTTTCTTT	CSVISGGASEAFF
TRBV4-3	-	TRBD2	TRBJ2-1	TGCGCCAGCAGCCAGGCCGGGACTAGGAACTACAATGAGCAGTTCTTC	CASSQAGTRNYNEQFF
TRBV5-6	-	TRBD2	TRBJ2-1	TGTGCCAGCAGCTTGTTGACTAGCGGGGGGCTGAGCTCCTACAATGAGCAGTTCTTC	CASSLLTSGGLSSYNEQFF
TRBV5-6	few	TRBD1	TRBJ2-1	TGTGCCAGCTCCGCGTTGGGGACAGGGGGCCGGAATGAGCAGTTCTTC	CASSALGTGGRNEQFF
TRBV7-9	-	-	TRBJ1-2	TGTGCCAGCAGCTTAGACAGGGTGGGCTATGGCTACCCCTTC	CASSLDRVGYGYPF